The rows below give T cell receptor beta chains drawn from one sample of a study of shared clonotypes between healthy human individuals. Some clones are missing from TCRdb's copy, which holds only in-frame ones; the method was immunoSEQ multiplex PCR. The profile shows 170,000 or so clones, 60% to 75% of them singletons. Source material: memory CD4+ T cells sorted from blood. These receptors were obtained from a man aged 25-45 years in good health. Each CDR3 is given with its conserved first and last residue. A D gene is named only where the DNA matches it firmly. Clone size is not always given. Where it is, it says once, few, many or a class for expanded clones.

V	D	J	size	length	DNA	CDR3
TRBV29-1	.	TRBJ1-1	.	14	TGCAGCGCGCTCGGGGCAGTATCGAACACTGAAGCTTTCTTT	CSALGAVSNTEAFF
TRBV29-1	.	TRBJ1-2	.	16	TGCAGCGTTGAAAATTGGGGGGCGCGCGATGGGGATGGCTACACCTTC	CSVENWGARDGDGYTF
TRBV7-2	TRBD2	TRBJ2-1	once	16	TGTGCCAGCAGCTTAGTTGGCGGGAGAAGCTACAATGAGCAGTTCTTC	CASSLVGGRSYNEQFF
TRBV5-4	.	TRBJ2-7	.	13	TGTGCCAGCAGCGTCCAGGGTAGAGGCGAGCAGTACTTC	CASSVQGRGEQYF
TRBV6-1	.	TRBJ2-3	few	17	TGTGCCAGCAGTGAAATTGGGAGGAGGGCGCACACAGATACGCAGTATTTT	CASSEIGRRAHTDTQYF
TRBV19	.	TRBJ1-2	.	12	TGTGCCAGTAGTATAGACCGGGGCGGCTACACCTTC	CASSIDRGGYTF
TRBV7-8	.	TRBJ2-3	few	14	TGTGCCAGCAGCTTCAAGACTAGCACAGATACGCAGTATTTT	CASSFKTSTDTQYF
TRBV5-8	.	TRBJ2-4	.	13	TGTGCCAGCAGCTTGCGAGCAAAAAACATTCAGTACTTC	CASSLRAKNIQYF
TRBV15	TRBD2	TRBJ2-3	.	16	TGTGCCACCAGCAGAGATAGCGGGGGAGGCGCCAATACGCAGTATTTT	CATSRDSGGGANTQYF
TRBV14	TRBD1	TRBJ2-2	.	15	TGTGCCAGCAGCCAAGTCGACAGGGTGAACGGGGAGCTGTTTTTT	CASSQVDRVNGELFF
TRBV18	.	TRBJ1-2	many	15	TGTGCCAGCTCACCACGGACCTCTGGGGGTGGTGGCTACACCTTC	CASSPRTSGGGGYTF
TRBV27	.	TRBJ2-5	.	15	TGTGCCAGCAGTGTCCAAGGACAGACGAGGGGGACCCAGTACTTC	CASSVQGQTRGTQYF
TRBV7-8	.	TRBJ2-1	few	14	TGTGCCAGCAGCTTAGTCCAGGGGGCGGGGGCCCAGTTCTTC	CASSLVQGAGAQFF
TRBV7-8	.	TRBJ2-2	.	14	TGTGCCAGCAGCTTAGTAAGCCTGGTGGGGGAGCTGTTTTTT	CASSLVSLVGELFF
TRBV4-3	.	TRBJ2-5	.	14	TGCGCCAGCAGCCAAGTTACGTTGGCCGAGACCCAGTACTTC	CASSQVTLAETQYF
TRBV7-3	TRBD2	TRBJ2-3	few	17	TGTGCCAGCAGCTTACGGACTAGCGGGAAGTGGACAGATACGCAGTATTTT	CASSLRTSGKWTDTQYF
TRBV10-3	TRBD1	TRBJ2-6	.	17	TGTGCCATCAATCCCGGACAGGGTCGGTCTGGGGCCAACGTCCTGACTTTC	CAINPGQGRSGANVLTF
TRBV6-1	TRBD1	TRBJ1-1	.	13	TGTGCCAGCAGTGTACAGGGGTTGCCTGAAGCTTTCTTT	CASSVQGLPEAFF
TRBV7-8	TRBD2	TRBJ2-3	.	15	TGTGCCAGCAGCCCTAGGACTAGTTCCGCAGATACGCAGTATTTT	CASSPRTSSADTQYF
TRBV10-3	.	TRBJ1-1	.	13	TGTGCCATCAGTGACGGACCGAACATTGAAGCTTTCTTT	CAISDGPNIEAFF
TRBV11-2	.	TRBJ2-3	.	15	TGTGCCAGCAGCTTCATTCTAGCCAGCACAGATACGCAGTATTTT	CASSFILASTDTQYF
TRBV10-2	.	TRBJ1-4	.	13	TGCGCCAGCAGAGGGGGGTCTAATGAAAAACTGTTTTTT	CASRGGSNEKLFF
TRBV18	.	TRBJ2-5	.	12	TGTGCCAGCTCACCACCAGGAGAGACCCAGTACTTC	CASSPPGETQYF
TRBV9	TRBD2	TRBJ2-5	.	14	TGTGCCAGCAGCGTTGGACTAGGGCAAGAGACCCAGTACTTC	CASSVGLGQETQYF
TRBV7-1	.	TRBJ2-2	.	11	TGTGCCAGCACTAACACCGGGGAGCTGTTTTTT	CASTNTGELFF
TRBV6-5	TRBD2	TRBJ2-7	once	15	TGTGCCAGCAGTTACTGGCGGGGGTCCTCCTACGAGCAGTACTTC	CASSYWRGSSYEQYF
TRBV6-1	.	TRBJ2-7	.	13	TGTGCCACGGCAGGAATCCGTGCCTACGAGCAGTACTTC	CATAGIRAYEQYF
TRBV29-1	.	TRBJ2-6	once	14	TGCAGCGTTTTAGGGCTCTCTGGGGCCAACGTCCTGACTTTC	CSVLGLSGANVLTF
TRBV29-1	.	TRBJ2-5	.	11	TGCAGCGTTGATTTGGCAGGGCAACACGACTTC	CSVDLAGQHDF
TRBV5-1	TRBD1	TRBJ1-2	few	14	TGCGCCAGCAATGATGGGGACAGGTACCATGGCTACACCTTC	CASNDGDRYHGYTF
TRBV5-4	.	TRBJ2-2	.	16	TGTGCCAGCAGCTTGGACCCTAGTCGGGCGTCGGGGGAGCTGTTTTTT	CASSLDPSRASGELFF
TRBV6-4	TRBD1	TRBJ2-7	once	16	TGTGCCAGCATTGTGACATCCCCGGGACAGACCTACGAGCAGTACTTC	CASIVTSPGQTYEQYF
TRBV18	.	TRBJ2-2	.	14	TGTGCCAGCTCACCACCTGGTCGTTCCGGGGAGCTGTTTTTT	CASSPPGRSGELFF
TRBV30	.	TRBJ2-7	few	13	TGTGCCTGGAGTGCGGGGGGCAGGTACGAGCAGTACTTC	CAWSAGGRYEQYF
TRBV4-3	.	TRBJ2-2	.	13	TGCGCCAGCAGCCATTACTCCGATGGGGAGCTGTTTTTT	CASSHYSDGELFF
TRBV28	.	TRBJ2-5	.	14	TGTGCCAGCGGGGATAGCGTCCTTAGGGAGACCCAGTACTTC	CASGDSVLRETQYF
TRBV25-1	TRBD1	TRBJ2-1	.	15	TGTGCCAGCAGCATTTCCAGGGGGCGCTCAAATGAGCAGTTCTTC	CASSISRGRSNEQFF
TRBV13	.	TRBJ2-7	.	15	TGTGCCAGCAGGACCATCGGGCAGGGGTCCCACGAGCAGTACTTC	CASRTIGQGSHEQYF
TRBV5-1	TRBD1	TRBJ2-7	many	16	TGCGCCAGCAGCTCTGGACCGGGACAGGGTACCCACGAGCAGTACTTC	CASSSGPGQGTHEQYF
TRBV7-9	.	TRBJ2-1	.	16	TGTGCCAGCAGCGGGAGGGACAGGTTGGGCTACAATGAGCAGTTCTTC	CASSGRDRLGYNEQFF
TRBV4-3	.	TRBJ2-3	.	14	TGCGCCAGCAGCCAAGATCTGCGCACAGATACGCAGTATTTT	CASSQDLRTDTQYF
TRBV7-8	.	TRBJ1-5	.	13	TGTGCCAGCAGCTTCTATAGCAATCAGCCCCAGCATTTT	CASSFYSNQPQHF
TRBV25-1	TRBD1	TRBJ2-7	.	13	TGTGCCAGCAGTCTACGGGACAGCTACGAGCAGTACTTC	CASSLRDSYEQYF
TRBV5-1	.	TRBJ1-2	.	14	TGCGCCAGCAGCCCTCGGACAGAAAACTATGGCTACACCTTC	CASSPRTENYGYTF
TRBV14	.	TRBJ1-1	few	13	TGTGCCAGCAGCCAAAAGGACGGAGTTGAAGCTTTCTTT	CASSQKDGVEAFF
TRBV5-5	.	TRBJ1-2	.	13	TGTGCCAGCAGCTTGGCGGGGCCGGGAGGCTACACCTTC	CASSLAGPGGYTF
TRBV4-2	TRBD1	TRBJ1-3	.	17	TGTGCCAGCAGCCAGCTACAGGGGGCTTTCTCTGGAAACACCATATATTTT	CASSQLQGAFSGNTIYF
TRBV5-8	.	TRBJ2-5	.	15	TGTGCCAGCAGCTTGGGTGACGGCGACCAAGAGACCCAGTACTTC	CASSLGDGDQETQYF